These T cell receptor beta chains were read from a single sample in a study of breast tumors, draining lymph nodes, adjacent tissues. TCRdb re-analysed the multiplex PCR reads in MiXCR, keeping a single row per CDR3 protein. Of about 180,000 distinct CDR3 sequences listed, approximately 33% were seen once; the top ten hold around 4.1%. What was sequenced was axillary lymph node tissue. The receptors were sampled from a female donor with breast cancer. Some clones in this sample may be carry-over from other donors' samples. Each CDR3 is given with its conserved first and last residue. A D gene is named only where the DNA matches it firmly. Some rows mark clone size as missing; the rest say once, few, many or name a class of expanded clone.

d_gene	v_gene	j_gene	abundance	CDR3nt	CDR3aa
NA	TRBV7-8	TRBJ1-6	few	TGTGCCAGCAGCTTGCTGCCGTCACCCCTCCACTTT	CASSLLPSPLHF
NA	TRBV7-2	TRBJ2-7	many	TGTGCCAGCAGCTTAGGAGAACGCCTCTACGAGCAGTACTTC	CASSLGERLYEQYF
TRBD1	TRBV5-1	TRBJ2-5	NA	TGCGCCAGCAGCTTGGGTGGCAGGGGGCGCGTGGAGACCCAGTACTTC	CASSLGGRGRVETQYF
TRBD2	TRBV7-2	TRBJ2-7	many	TGTGCCAGCAGCTTAGTACTAGCGGGAGCGGACGAGCAGTACTTC	CASSLVLAGADEQYF
TRBD2	TRBV7-2	TRBJ2-3	many	TGTGCCAGCAGCCCTGGACTAGCTACAGATACGCAGTATTTT	CASSPGLATDTQYF
TRBD2	TRBV3-1	TRBJ2-7	few	TGTGCCAGCAGCCGACTCGGACTAGCGGGAGGGGACGAGCAGTACTTC	CASSRLGLAGGDEQYF
NA	TRBV20-1	TRBJ1-1	NA	TGCAGTGCCCAATCGGCAGGGGAGAACACCGGGCTAGTCTATACTACTGGCACTGAAGCTTTCTTT	CSAQSAGENTGLVYTTGTEAFF
NA	TRBV29-1	TRBJ1-2	many	TGCAGCGTTGAAGAACAGGTGGAATATGGCTACACCTTC	CSVEEQVEYGYTF
TRBD2	TRBV6-1	TRBJ2-2	many	TGTGCCAGCAGCCAAGGGACTAGCGGGATCGTCGGGGAGCTGTTTTTT	CASSQGTSGIVGELFF
NA	TRBV11-2	TRBJ1-4	once	TGTGCCAGCAGCCCTGACTCTAGAAATCCTAATGAGAAACTGTTTTTT	CASSPDSRNPNEKLFF
NA	TRBV14	TRBJ1-1	few	TGTGCCAGCAGCACCCGACAGCTACACACTGAAGCTTTCTTT	CASSTRQLHTEAFF
NA	TRBV15	TRBJ2-7	many	TGTGCCACCAGCGCAATCGAGGGTTACGAGCAGTACTTC	CATSAIEGYEQYF
TRBD1	TRBV6-6	TRBJ1-5	NA	TGTGCCAGCAAACAGTCAGGGGGTCGCGGGGGGCAGCCCCAGCATTTT	CASKQSGGRGGQPQHF
TRBD1	TRBV7-8	TRBJ1-6	many	TGTGCCAGCAGCCGTGGACAGGGTCGGGTAGGGGGTTCACCCCTCCACTTT	CASSRGQGRVGGSPLHF
NA	TRBV11-3	TRBJ2-2	many	TGTGCCAGCAGCTTAGTACTAAGCGGCGGGGAGCTGTTTTTT	CASSLVLSGGELFF
NA	TRBV7-2	TRBJ2-5	many	TGTGCCAGCAGCTTTACCCCCGGGGAGACCCAGTACTTC	CASSFTPGETQYF
TRBD2	TRBV5-8	TRBJ2-3	many	TGTGCCAGCAGCCTCCTCTACCTGCCGAGACTAGCGGGAGAAGGGGCAGATACGCAGTATTTT	CASSLLYLPRLAGEGADTQYF
NA	TRBV12-3/TRBV12-4	TRBJ2-1	many	TGTGCCAGCACCGCCGTTCTTGACAATGAGCAGTTCTTC	CASTAVLDNEQFF
TRBD1	TRBV10-3	TRBJ2-7	many	TGTGCCATCAGTGAGCCTTGGACAGGGGGATACGAGCAGTACTTC	CAISEPWTGGYEQYF
TRBD1	TRBV25-1	TRBJ1-5	NA	TGTGCCTGCAGTGCTGGGACAGGGCGGAGCAATCAGCCCCAGCATTTT	CACSAGTGRSNQPQHF
NA	TRBV9	TRBJ1-5	many	TGTGCCAGCAGCGTAGGAGGAGGGGACAATCAGCCCCAGCATTTT	CASSVGGGDNQPQHF
TRBD2	TRBV11-2	TRBJ2-1	NA	TGTGCCAGCAGCTTAAGTAGCGGGAGTTTGAATGAGCAGTTCTTC	CASSLSSGSLNEQFF
NA	TRBV24-1	TRBJ2-5	many	TGTGCCACCAGTGATTTTGGGGGGTCCACCCAAGAGACCCAGTACTTC	CATSDFGGSTQETQYF
NA	TRBV20-1	TRBJ2-1	NA	TGCAGTGCTAGACGAGGGGGGGGGGTAGCGGAGCAGTTCTTC	CSARRGGGVAEQFF
NA	TRBV7-3	TRBJ1-2	NA	TGTGCTAGCAGCTCCGGGGCTAACTATAGCTACACCTTC	CASSSGANYSYTF
TRBD1	TRBV6-6	TRBJ1-2	many	TGTGCCAGCAGTTTATCGGACAGGAGGAACTATGGCTACACCTTC	CASSLSDRRNYGYTF
NA	TRBV6-5	TRBJ1-4	many	TGTGCCAGCTCCGGGCAGGTCCGAGAAAAACTGTTTTTT	CASSGQVREKLFF
NA	TRBV2	TRBJ1-4	many	TGTGCCAGCAAGTTTGAACAGGGTTATGAAAAACTGTTTTTT	CASKFEQGYEKLFF
TRBD1	TRBV12-3/TRBV12-4	TRBJ1-2	many	TGTGCCAGCAGGGCCACAGGGGTAGTCTCCTATGGCTACACCTTC	CASRATGVVSYGYTF
NA	TRBV20-1	TRBJ2-3	NA	TGCAGTGCTAGGCGCGTCAATTACAATGAGCAGTATTTT	CSARRVNYNEQYF
NA	TRBV27	TRBJ2-1	NA	TGTGCCAGCAGTTTAATGGACCATGAGCAGTTCTTC	CASSLMDHEQFF
NA	TRBV19	TRBJ2-3	many	TGTGCCAGTAGTCTCCGGGGGTTAGCCTCAGATACGCAGTATTTT	CASSLRGLASDTQYF
NA	TRBV11-2	TRBJ2-5	NA	TGCGCCAGCAGCTTAGGGGGGACCCGGTACTTC	CASSLGGTRYF
TRBD1	TRBV7-3	TRBJ1-6	NA	TGTGCCAGCAGCCCTAGGGGGCAAAATTCACCCCTCCACTTT	CASSPRGQNSPLHF
NA	TRBV9	TRBJ1-4	NA	TGTGCCAGCAGCGTAGGTTCGATGGTGGTAGCGGCCTACAATGAAAAACTGTTTTTT	CASSVGSMVVAAYNEKLFF
NA	TRBV10-3	TRBJ1-4	NA	TGTGCCATCAGCCGAGGGACCACAACTAATGAAAAACTGTTTTTT	CAISRGTTTNEKLFF
TRBD2	TRBV20-1	TRBJ2-7	NA	TGCAGTGCCAGTAGTACCAGCGGGAGTCTCAACGAGCAGTACTTC	CSASSTSGSLNEQYF
NA	TRBV7-2	TRBJ2-7	many	TGTGCCAGCAGCTTTCAGCCCAGCTCCTACGAGCAGTACTTC	CASSFQPSSYEQYF
NA	TRBV6-2/TRBV6-3	TRBJ2-2	many	TGTGCCAGCATAAACAGTCATCCTAACACCGGGGAGCTGTTTTTT	CASINSHPNTGELFF
TRBD1	TRBV19	TRBJ1-6	NA	TGTGCCAGTAGTATGGACAGGGTTGGTCAGCCCCTCCACTTT	CASSMDRVGQPLHF
NA	TRBV24-1	TRBJ1-2	NA	TGTGCCACCAGTGGCCCGACGACATATTCCCAGGGAAAAGCTAACTATGGCTACACCTTC	CATSGPTTYSQGKANYGYTF
NA	TRBV19	TRBJ1-5	many	TGTGCCAGTAGTACCCACAGGGACGGCAATCAGCCCCAGCATTTT	CASSTHRDGNQPQHF
NA	TRBV7-8	TRBJ1-4	many	NA	CASSFGPGHTEKLFF
NA	TRBV20-1	TRBJ2-3	many	TGCAGTGCTATCAAAAGGGTGGGTACAGCAACAGATACGCAGTATTTT	CSAIKRVGTATDTQYF
NA	TRBV5-1	TRBJ1-1	NA	TGCGCCAGCAGCTTCCATGCTATCGACGGCTTGAACACTGAAGCTTTCTTT	CASSFHAIDGLNTEAFF
TRBD2	TRBV7-6	TRBJ2-3	NA	TGTGCCAGCAGCTTAGGTCTAGCGGGAACATTAGATACGCAGTATTTT	CASSLGLAGTLDTQYF
NA	TRBV2	TRBJ1-2	many	TGTGCCAAAAGCCGGGGGACCGGGTATGGCTACACCTTC	CAKSRGTGYGYTF
NA	TRBV14	TRBJ1-6	NA	TGTGCCAGCAGCCACACGGGGGTTTCACCCCTCCACTTT	CASSHTGVSPLHF
TRBD1	TRBV29-1	TRBJ2-7	few	TGCAGCGTTGGCGACAGGGGTCCCTACGAGCAGTACTTC	CSVGDRGPYEQYF
TRBD1	TRBV20-1	TRBJ1-2	many	TGCAGTGCTAGAGGCCCAGGGGGGGGGAACTATGGCTACACCTTC	CSARGPGGGNYGYTF
NA	TRBV7-6	TRBJ1-2	many	TGTGCCAGCAGCTTAGATTCAGGAACTAACTATGGCTACACCTTC	CASSLDSGTNYGYTF
NA	TRBV20-1	TRBJ1-1	once	TGCAGTGCTCGGACGGATAACACTGAAGCTTTCTTT	CSARTDNTEAFF
TRBD1	TRBV6-1	TRBJ1-2	many	TGTGCCAGCAGTGGGACAGGGGGGCCCTATGGCTACACCTTC	CASSGTGGPYGYTF
NA	TRBV30	TRBJ1-5	many	TGTGCCTGGAGGGGTCGGGGCAATCAGCCCCAGCATTTT	CAWRGRGNQPQHF
NA	TRBV7-9	TRBJ2-5	NA	TGTGCCAGCAGCTCCGTAGGGGGTCGGGAGACCCAGTACTTC	CASSSVGGRETQYF
TRBD1	TRBV6-1	TRBJ2-3	NA	TGTGCCAGCAGCCTGGGACAGGGTGGAGATGAGCAGTATTTT	CASSLGQGGDEQYF
NA	TRBV7-8	TRBJ1-6	NA	TGTGCCAGCAGCTTAAAGGTGGGGCATTCACCCCTCCACTTT	CASSLKVGHSPLHF
TRBD1	TRBV15	TRBJ2-6	NA	TGTGCCACCAGCAGGGGACAGGGGGCCTCTGGGGCCAACGTCCTGACTTTC	CATSRGQGASGANVLTF
NA	TRBV2	TRBJ1-5	NA	TGTGCCAGCAGTGAAGAGGTCAATCAGCCCCAGCATTTT	CASSEEVNQPQHF